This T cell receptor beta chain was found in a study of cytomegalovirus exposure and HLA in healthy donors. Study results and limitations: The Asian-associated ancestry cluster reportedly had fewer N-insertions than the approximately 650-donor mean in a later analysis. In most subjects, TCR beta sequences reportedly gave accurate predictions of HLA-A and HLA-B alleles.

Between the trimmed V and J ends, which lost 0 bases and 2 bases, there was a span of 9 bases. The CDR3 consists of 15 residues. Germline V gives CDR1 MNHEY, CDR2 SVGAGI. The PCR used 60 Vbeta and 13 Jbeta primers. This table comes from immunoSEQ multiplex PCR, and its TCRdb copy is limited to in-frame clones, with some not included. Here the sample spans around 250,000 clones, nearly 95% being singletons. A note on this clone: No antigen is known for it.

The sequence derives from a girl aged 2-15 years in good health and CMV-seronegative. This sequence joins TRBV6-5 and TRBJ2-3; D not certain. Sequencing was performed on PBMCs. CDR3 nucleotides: TGTGCCAGCAGTTACTCAAGCTACCTCACAGATACGCAGTATTTT. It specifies CASSYSSYLTDTQYF.